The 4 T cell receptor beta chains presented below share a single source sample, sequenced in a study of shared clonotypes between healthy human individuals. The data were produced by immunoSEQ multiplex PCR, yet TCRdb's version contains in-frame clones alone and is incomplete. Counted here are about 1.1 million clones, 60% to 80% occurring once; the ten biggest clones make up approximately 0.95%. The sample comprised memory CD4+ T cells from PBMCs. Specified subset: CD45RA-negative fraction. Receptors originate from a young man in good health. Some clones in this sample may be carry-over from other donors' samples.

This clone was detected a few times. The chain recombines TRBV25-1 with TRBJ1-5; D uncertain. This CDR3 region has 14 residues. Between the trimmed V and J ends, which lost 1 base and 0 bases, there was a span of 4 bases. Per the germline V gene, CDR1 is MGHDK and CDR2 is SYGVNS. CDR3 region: CASSESVSNQPQHF. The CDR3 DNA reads TGTGCCAGCAGTGAATCAGTTAGCAATCAGCCCCAGCATTTT.

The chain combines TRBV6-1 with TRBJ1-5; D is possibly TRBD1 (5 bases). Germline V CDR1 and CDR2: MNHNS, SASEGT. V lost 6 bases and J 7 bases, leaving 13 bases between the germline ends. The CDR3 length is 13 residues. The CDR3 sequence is CASRDQGGQPQHF. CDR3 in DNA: TGTGCCAGCAGGGACCAGGGAGGGCAGCCCCAGCATTTT.

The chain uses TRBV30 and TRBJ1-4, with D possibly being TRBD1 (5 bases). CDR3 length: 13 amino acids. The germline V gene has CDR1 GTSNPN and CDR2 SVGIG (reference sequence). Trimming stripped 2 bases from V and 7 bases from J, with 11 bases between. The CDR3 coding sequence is TGTGCCTGGAGTCGGGGGATGCCTGAAAAACTGTTTTTT. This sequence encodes CAWSRGMPEKLFF.

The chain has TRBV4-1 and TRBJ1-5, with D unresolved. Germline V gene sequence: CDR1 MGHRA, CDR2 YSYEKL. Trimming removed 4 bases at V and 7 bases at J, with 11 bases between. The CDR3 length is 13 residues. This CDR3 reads CASSPDWYQPQHF. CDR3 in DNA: TGCGCCAGCAGCCCGGATTGGTACCAGCCCCAGCATTTT.